Presented here are 13 T cell receptor beta chains from one specimen sequenced in a study of T cells after yellow fever vaccination. TCRdb reprocessed the 5' RACE reads via MiXCR and lists one record per CDR3 protein. The sample lists over 300,000 distinct CDR3 sequences; around 4% were seen once. The source was PBMCs, collected on the day of the yellow fever booster vaccination. The receptors derive from a man aged 18 to 30 who received the YFV17D yellow fever vaccine.

This clonotype was recorded a few times. The genes are TRBV7-9 and TRBJ2-1, with a tentative D call TRBD2 (7 bases). Trimming left V 5 bases short and J 9 bases short, with 23 bases between. Germline CDR1 is SEHNR and CDR2 is FQNEAQ (reference sequence). This CDR3 is built from 16 residues. The DNA of the CDR3 is TGTGCCAGCAGCCCCGGCCGGGGGGCACAGGACAGTGAGCAGTTCTTC. Protein sequence: CASSPGRGAQDSEQFF.

In its sample, this clonotype was seen many times. The CDR3 DNA follows: TGCGCCAGCAGCTTGGAGGGTAGCGGGGGGTCAGATACGCAGTATTTT. Its translation is CASSLEGSGGSDTQYF. The chain employs TRBV5-1 and TRBJ2-3; TRBD2 matches 10 bases. CDR3 length: 16 residues. The J segment lost 4 bases and the V segment lost 0 bases, leaving 5 bases of the junction unmatched. CDR1 is SGHRS, CDR2 YFSETQ, per germline.

This clonotype was seen at least ten times. The chain carries TRBV7-2 and TRBJ2-3; D uncertain. This CDR3 is 14 amino acids long. Trimming removed 5 bases from V and 2 bases from J, with 11 bases in between. Germline V gene lookup returns CDR1 SGHTA and CDR2 FQGNSA. The CDR3 reads CASSRNGYTDTQYF. In DNA form, the CDR3 reads TGTGCCAGCAGCCGGAACGGGTACACAGATACGCAGTATTTT. The whole variable domain, remainder taken from reference TRBV7-2 and TRBJ2-3, is GAGVSQSPSNKVTEKGKDVELRCDPISGHTALYWYRQSLGQGLEFLIYFQGNSAPDKSGLPSDRFSAERTGGSVSTLTIQRTQQEDSAVYLCASSRNGYTDTQYFGPGTRLTVL.

This clonotype was seen more than once but under ten times. The chain links TRBV7-6 to TRBJ2-1; TRBD2 might be the D (6 bases). CDR3 length: 15 residues. CDR1 and CDR2 from the germline V gene are SGHVS and FNYEAQ. V was clipped by 6 bases and J by 8 bases, with 20 bases between them. CDR3 region: CASSRPGLTWDEQFF. The DNA of the CDR3 is TGTGCCAGCAGTCGACCGGGACTGACTTGGGATGAGCAGTTCTTC.

The V call is TRBV7-3, the J call TRBJ2-3; 12 bases map to TRBD2. CDR3 length equals 16 residues. The junction had 5 bases not matched to a gene; V was cut back by 5 bases and J by 2 bases. Germline CDR1 is SGHTA and CDR2 is FQGTGA. CDR3 protein: CASSPTSGGTTDTQYF. CDR3 DNA: TGTGCCAGCAGCCCAACTAGCGGGGGGACCACAGATACGCAGTATTTT.

This clonotype was seen at least ten times. The chain links TRBV12-3 or TRBV12-4 to TRBJ1-5; D uncertain. This CDR3 has 15 residues. The V gene lost 1 base and the J gene lost 3 bases, with 10 bases spanning the gap. For the CDR3, the DNA is TGTGCCAGCAGTTTAGGAGGGAATACCAATCAGCCCCAGCATTTT. Amino acids: CASSLGGNTNQPQHF.

In this sample, this clonotype turned up many times. The genes are TRBV7-9 and TRBJ1-2; possibly TRBD1 for D (5 bases). The V and J ends lost 2 bases and 7 bases respectively, with 14 bases between them. The V gene's germline CDR1 is SEHNR and CDR2 FQNEAQ (reference sequence). The CDR3 has 14 residues. The CDR3 DNA reads TGTGCCAGCAGCTTAAGCGCAGGGTCCGTTGGCTACACCTTC. This translates into CASSLSAGSVGYTF.

This clonotype has only a few counts. V gene TRBV29-1 combines with J gene TRBJ1-4, with D unresolved. Trimming stripped 4 bases from V and 4 bases from J, with 7 bases between. CDR3 length: 12 amino acids. CDR1 and CDR2 (germline): SQVTM, ANQGSEA. The CDR3 DNA follows: TGCAGCGTTGCTAACCTTAATGAAAAACTGTTTTTT. This codes for CSVANLNEKLFF.

This clonotype was counted ten times or more. This chain joins TRBV2 and TRBJ2-3; the match to TRBD1 covers 8 bases. This CDR3 contains 13 residues. Germline V CDR1 and CDR2: SNHLY, FYNNEI. V lost 10 bases to trimming and J lost 2 bases; unmatched junction nucleotides: 5. The CDR3 reads CATPTGDTDTQYF. The CDR3 nucleotides are TGTGCCACCCCGACAGGGGACACAGATACGCAGTATTTT. The full variable domain, rest sourced from reference TRBV2 and TRBJ2-3, is EPEVTQTPSHQVTQMGQEVILRCVPISNHLYFYWYRQILGQKVEFLVSFYNNEISEKSEIFDDQFSVERPDGSNFTLKIRSTKLEDSAMYFCATPTGDTDTQYFGPGTRLTVL.

The chain is built from TRBV5-8 and TRBJ2-1; D not certain. The CDR3 length is 15 residues. Looked up from germline, CDR1 is SGHTS and CDR2 is YDEGEE. V was shortened by 4 bases and J by 5 bases, with 16 bases between the two germline ends. The CDR3 sequence: CASSHRIAPDNEQFF. The CDR3 DNA sequence: TGTGCCAGCAGCCACCGAATAGCCCCGGACAATGAGCAGTTCTTC.

There are many counts of this clonotype. The genes are TRBV5-1 and TRBJ2-1; D gene ambiguous. With 0 bases removed from V and 3 bases from J, the gap between germline ends came to 4 bases. This CDR3 region has 13 residues. CDR1 and CDR2 from the germline V gene are SGHRS and YFSETQ. The CDR3 here is CASSLASYNEQFF. The CDR3 DNA reads as TGCGCCAGCAGCTTGGCTAGCTACAATGAGCAGTTCTTC.

In its sample, this clonotype was seen a few times. CDR3 residues: CASSPQGIYNEQFF. The CDR3 DNA reads TGTGCCAGCAGCCCCCAGGGAATTTACAATGAGCAGTTCTTC. V usage is TRBV12-3 or TRBV12-4 and J usage is TRBJ2-1, with a possible D match to TRBD1 (5 bases). Deletions cut 6 bases from V and 4 bases from J, with 13 bases between. This CDR3 has 14 amino acids.

There are many counts of this clonotype. The V gene is TRBV5-1, the J gene TRBJ1-1; D ambiguous. Germline assignment: CDR1 SGHRS and CDR2 YFSETQ. V was trimmed by 4 bases and J by 6 bases, leaving 16 bases between them. CDR3 length: 14 residues. CDR3 nucleotides: TGCGCCAGCAGCCTCGGGCCGGAGGGCGCTGAAGCTTTCTTT. Translation: CASSLGPEGAEAFF.